A selection of T cell receptor beta chains follows, all from one sample in a study of cytomegalovirus exposure and HLA in healthy donors. TCRdb's table, derived via immunoSEQ multiplex PCR, lists solely in-frame clones and lacks some. This table has about 110,000 clones, 75% to 85% appearing once. The specimen was PBMCs. Receptors originate from a man over 45 in good health and CMV-seronegative. Both conserved end residues are part of each CDR3. D genes are given only for firm matches. Some rows have no size entry. The others give once, few or many, or a class for an expanded clone.

D: .; J: TRBJ1-5; V: TRBV7-8; size: .; CDR3: CASSFNRFTNQPQHF; DNA: TGTGCCAGCAGCTTTAACAGGTTTACAAATCAGCCCCAGCATTTT
D: .; J: TRBJ1-2; V: TRBV28; size: .; CDR3: CASSSELEGYTF; DNA: TGTGCCAGCAGTTCCGAACTAGAGGGCTACACCTTC
D: TRBD1; J: TRBJ1-2; V: TRBV5-1; size: .; CDR3: CASSLDGGGEGYTF; DNA: TGCGCCAGCAGCTTGGATGGAGGGGGCGAAGGCTACACCTTC
D: TRBD1; J: TRBJ1-1; V: TRBV6-1; size: once; CDR3: CASSEGTGVNAEAFF; DNA: TGTGCCAGCAGTGAAGGAACAGGGGTAAACGCTGAAGCTTTCTTT
D: .; J: TRBJ2-5; V: TRBV4-2; size: .; CDR3: CASSQGFFTGRIQETQYF; DNA: TGTGCCAGCAGCCAAGGATTTTTCACGGGGAGGATCCAAGAGACCCAGTACTTC
D: .; J: TRBJ1-5; V: TRBV2; size: .; CDR3: CASTVSSPSNQPQHF; DNA: TGTGCCAGCACAGTCTCCTCGCCTAGCAATCAGCCCCAGCATTTT
D: .; J: TRBJ2-1; V: TRBV2; size: .; CDR3: CASSVDPWSEQFF; DNA: TGTGCCAGCAGTGTTGACCCTTGGAGTGAGCAGTTCTTC
D: .; J: TRBJ2-1; V: TRBV27; size: .; CDR3: CASSRPTQGSYNEQFF; DNA: TGTGCCAGCAGTCGACCCACCCAGGGTTCCTACAATGAGCAGTTCTTC
D: TRBD1; J: TRBJ1-5; V: TRBV7-8; size: few; CDR3: CASGGQGGQPQHF; DNA: TGTGCCAGCGGTGGACAGGGTGGTCAGCCCCAGCATTTT
D: .; J: TRBJ1-4; V: TRBV18; size: .; CDR3: CASSPGLSTNEKLFF; DNA: TGTGCCAGCTCACCTGGACTTTCAACTAATGAAAAACTGTTTTTT
D: TRBD1; J: TRBJ1-5; V: TRBV7-9; size: .; CDR3: CASSLTPGQGGQPQHF; DNA: TGTGCCAGCAGCTTAACGCCGGGACAGGGAGGTCAGCCCCAGCATTTT
D: .; J: TRBJ1-5; V: TRBV19; size: .; CDR3: CASSIWDTSQPQHF; DNA: TGTGCCAGTAGTATTTGGGACACTAGTCAGCCCCAGCATTTT
D: .; J: TRBJ1-5; V: TRBV30; size: .; CDR3: CAWSVRLGVGGKQPQHF; DNA: TGTGCCTGGAGTGTTCGGTTGGGGGTGGGGGGAAAACAGCCCCAGCATTTT
D: TRBD1; J: TRBJ1-6; V: TRBV28; size: .; CDR3: CASSGSGTGDRSPLHF; DNA: TGTGCCAGCAGTGGGTCCGGGACAGGGGATCGTTCACCCCTCCACTTT
D: .; J: TRBJ2-1; V: TRBV7-2; size: .; CDR3: CASSSLYNEQFF; DNA: TGTGCCAGCAGCTCCCTTTACAATGAGCAGTTCTTC
D: TRBD2; J: TRBJ2-7; V: TRBV4-1; size: .; CDR3: CASSQWTSGDSFLYEQYF; DNA: TGCGCCAGCAGCCAATGGACTAGCGGGGACTCTTTCCTCTACGAGCAGTACTTC
D: .; J: TRBJ1-1; V: TRBV27; size: .; CDR3: CATRNLRGKTEAFF; DNA: TGTGCCACGAGAAATTTAAGGGGAAAAACTGAAGCTTTCTTT
D: .; J: TRBJ1-5; V: TRBV6-6; size: few; CDR3: CASRTGNQPQHF; DNA: TGTGCCAGCAGGACAGGCAATCAGCCCCAGCATTTT
D: TRBD1; J: TRBJ1-5; V: TRBV19; size: .; CDR3: CASSNRGALNQPQHF; DNA: TGTGCCAGTAGTAACAGGGGAGCCCTCAATCAGCCCCAGCATTTT
D: .; J: TRBJ2-2; V: TRBV27; size: .; CDR3: CASSWEDAGELFF; DNA: TGTGCCAGCAGTTGGGAGGACGCCGGGGAGCTGTTTTTT
D: .; J: TRBJ1-1; V: TRBV6-6; size: .; CDR3: CASTTTPGTEAFF; DNA: TGTGCCAGCACGACAACTCCCGGAACTGAAGCTTTCTTT
D: TRBD1; J: TRBJ1-5; V: TRBV7-8; size: .; CDR3: CASSPGGAGNQPQHF; DNA: TGTGCCAGCAGCCCAGGGGGCGCGGGCAATCAGCCCCAGCATTTT
D: TRBD2; J: TRBJ2-3; V: TRBV5-1; size: .; CDR3: CASSLVASGGGSTDTQYF; DNA: TGCGCCAGCAGCTTGGTGGCTAGCGGGGGGGGCAGCACAGATACGCAGTATTTT
D: TRBD2; J: TRBJ2-5; V: TRBV7-2; size: .; CDR3: CASRRGGDETQYF; DNA: TGTGCCAGCCGGCGGGGGGGGGATGAGACCCAGTACTTC
D: TRBD1; J: TRBJ1-1; V: TRBV5-1; size: .; CDR3: CASSPRLQGTEAFF; DNA: TGCGCCAGCAGCCCGAGATTACAGGGGACTGAAGCTTTCTTT